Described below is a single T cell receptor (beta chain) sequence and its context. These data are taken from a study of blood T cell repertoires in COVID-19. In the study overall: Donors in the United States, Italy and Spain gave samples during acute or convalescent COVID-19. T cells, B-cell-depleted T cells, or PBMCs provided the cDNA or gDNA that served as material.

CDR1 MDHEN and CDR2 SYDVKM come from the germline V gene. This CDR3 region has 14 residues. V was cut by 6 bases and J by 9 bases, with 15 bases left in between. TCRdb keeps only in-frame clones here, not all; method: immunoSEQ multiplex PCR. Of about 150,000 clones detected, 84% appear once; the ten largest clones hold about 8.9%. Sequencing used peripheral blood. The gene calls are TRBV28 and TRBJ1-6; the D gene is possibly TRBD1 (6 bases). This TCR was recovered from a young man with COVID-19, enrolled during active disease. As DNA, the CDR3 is TGTGCCAGCAGCTCGGGGGGCGCATCTTCACCCCTCCACTTT. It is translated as CASSSGGASSPLHF.